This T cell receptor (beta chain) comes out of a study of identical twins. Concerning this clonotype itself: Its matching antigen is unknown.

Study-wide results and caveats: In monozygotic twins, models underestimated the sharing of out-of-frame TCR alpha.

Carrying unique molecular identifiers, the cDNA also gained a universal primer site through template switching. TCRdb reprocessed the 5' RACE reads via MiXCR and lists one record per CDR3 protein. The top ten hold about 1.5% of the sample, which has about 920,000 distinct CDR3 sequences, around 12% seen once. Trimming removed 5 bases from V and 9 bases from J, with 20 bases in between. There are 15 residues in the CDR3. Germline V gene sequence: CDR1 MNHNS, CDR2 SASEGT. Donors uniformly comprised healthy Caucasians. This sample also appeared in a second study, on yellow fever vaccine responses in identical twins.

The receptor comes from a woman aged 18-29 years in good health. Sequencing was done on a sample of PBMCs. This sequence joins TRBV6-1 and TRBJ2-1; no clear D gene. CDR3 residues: CASSPAAGVGSEQFF. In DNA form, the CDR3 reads TGTGCCAGCAGTCCCGCAGCAGGAGTCGGTAGTGAGCAGTTCTTC.